Detailed here is one T cell receptor (beta chain). This clone appeared once. No antigen is known for it. No base quality information exists; no much larger clone differs at one position. The data originate from a study of blood T cell repertoires in COVID-19 (dated by TCRdb to 2020 to 2021). Broadly, across the study: Samples covering the acute and convalescent phases of COVID-19 were provided by collaborators in the United States, Italy and Spain. The material from the prospective study consisted of cDNA or gDNA derived from T cells, B-cell-depleted T cells, or PBMCs. The dataset comprised deeply sampled blood TCRbeta repertoires from subjects exposed to, actively infected with, or recovered from COVID-19. A freely available public database, intended as a resource for researchers studying the immune response to SARS-CoV-2, is where the repertoires were released. Samples came from the ongoing ImmuneRACE study (first 160 participants) plus 1,254 subjects from 6 global collaborators. Sample metadata almost always included a de-identified subject ID, COVID-19 status, age in years and sex. HLA class I and class II types, where available, came from metadata supplied by the sample provider rather than from assay-based typing.

Beyond this particular receptor, the publication reports: How much clinical and demographic metadata was included differed by source and by participant, and the metadata was provided uncurated.

The immunoSEQ Assay, a bias-controlled multiplex PCR, was used to amplify TCRbeta CDR3 regions from genomic DNA. The original pipeline was this. Nucleated cell counts per sample were estimated from amplification of reference gene primers within the assay. To quantify the absolute abundance of each unique TCRbeta CDR3 rearrangement, sequence reads were collapsed and filtered. For each sample, productive Simpson clonality was calculated by taking the square root of Simpson's diversity index across productive rearrangements. This is the immuneACCESS table as TCRdb keeps it, with only in-frame sequences that have V and J called. A part of the clones is gone; compared with another copy, unresolved V genes explain less than half, and the rest is unexplained. The V and J calls and clone size are taken from that table; D and trimming were inferred from the DNA. The sample data list about 140,000 clones, and roughly 80% of these were observed just once. Jointly, the top ten make up roughly 9.8% of the sample.

There are 14 amino acids in the CDR3, from cysteine to phenylalanine inclusive. Just CDR3 DNA is preserved here, 42 bases in frame from base 1. V is reduced by 0 bases and J by 7 bases, leaving a spacing of 11 bases between them. CDR1 and CDR2 are drawn from the germline V gene (reference sequence): SGHKS, YYEKEE. A second Seattle source provided samples from volunteer blood donors who had recovered from COVID-19. Collaborating institutions collected whole blood in K2EDTA tubes following their own protocols. For TCRbeta analysis, collaborators shipped samples as frozen whole blood, isolated PBMCs, or DNA extracted from either of those sample types.

The chain is made from TRBV5-5 and TRBJ2-1; TRBD2 could be the D gene, as 5 bases match. This clonotype was sampled from a man aged 60-69 years who had recovered from COVID-19. The sample taken for sequencing was peripheral blood. Here the CDR3 is given as CASSLGVEGNEQFF. The DNA sequence reads TGTGCCAGCAGCTTGGGGGTTGAGGGAAATGAGCAGTTCTTC.